What follows are 5 T cell receptor beta chains derived from one specimen sequenced in a study of identical twins. TCRdb analysed the 5' RACE reads with MiXCR anew, one entry per CDR3 protein. The sample gives hundreds of thousands of distinct CDR3 sequences, about 8.1% of which show up once; about 2.1% is in the top ten. The same sample was also used in a study of yellow fever vaccine responses in identical twins.

Sequencing used memory (CD45RO+) T cells sorted from blood. These TCRs come from a woman between 18 and 29 years old in good health.

This clonotype was observed a few times. The gene calls are TRBV27 and TRBJ2-1; the match to TRBD2 covers 13 bases. V shed 5 bases, J shed 5 bases, and the junction held 6 bases outside the gene matches. The CDR3 has 16 amino acids. The V gene's germline CDR1 is MNHEY and CDR2 SMNVEV (reference sequence). CDR3 DNA sequence: TGTGCCAGCAGTCCCCGGACTAGCGGGAGTAACAATGAGCAGTTCTTC. Encoded protein: CASSPRTSGSNNEQFF.

There are a few counts of this clonotype. The V and J genes are TRBV14 and TRBJ2-7; TRBD1 aligns across 8 bases. CDR3 length: 15 residues. J was trimmed by 3 bases and V by 4 bases; bases with no gene match: 8. Looked up from germline, CDR1 is SGHDN and CDR2 is FVKESK. DNA for the CDR3: TGTGCCAGCAGCCTCCAGGGGGCATTCGGCTACGAGCAGTACTTC. Its protein product is CASSLQGAFGYEQYF.

The chain recombines TRBV12-3 or TRBV12-4 with TRBJ1-2, with D uncertain. Trimming took 7 bases from V and 2 from J, leaving 20 bases between them. This CDR3 contains 16 residues. The CDR3 is CASNNMIGTGNYGYTF. CDR3 bases: TGTGCCAGCAACAATATGATCGGTACGGGAAACTATGGCTACACCTTC.

This clonotype was observed at least ten times. V is TRBV19 and J is TRBJ2-1; 8 bases fit TRBD2. Per germline, CDR1 LNHDA and CDR2 SQIVND (reference sequence). Unmatched junction bases numbered 4, after V lost 4 bases and J lost 8 bases. The CDR3 consists of 13 residues. As DNA, the CDR3 is TGTGCCAGTAGTACCAGCGGGGGCTATGAGCAGTTCTTC. Translating it yields CASSTSGGYEQFF.

The V gene is TRBV9, the J gene TRBJ2-6; 9 bases line up with TRBD1. This CDR3 contains 18 residues. V lost 3 bases to trimming and J lost 3 bases; unmatched junction nucleotides: 10. Germline assignment: CDR1 SGDLS and CDR2 YYNGEE. The CDR3 is CASSATGQGLDGANVLTF. The CDR3 coding sequence is TGTGCCAGCAGCGCGACGGGACAGGGTCTGGATGGGGCCAACGTCCTGACTTTC.